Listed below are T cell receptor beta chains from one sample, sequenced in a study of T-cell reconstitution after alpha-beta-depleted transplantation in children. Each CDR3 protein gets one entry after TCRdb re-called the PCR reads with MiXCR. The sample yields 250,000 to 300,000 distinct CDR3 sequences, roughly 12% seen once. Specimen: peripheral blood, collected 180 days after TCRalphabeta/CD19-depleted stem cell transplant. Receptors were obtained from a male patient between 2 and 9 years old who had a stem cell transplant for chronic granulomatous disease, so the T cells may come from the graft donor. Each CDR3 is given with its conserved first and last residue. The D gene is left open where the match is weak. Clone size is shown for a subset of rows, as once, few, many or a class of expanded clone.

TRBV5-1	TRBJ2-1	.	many	CASREQDNEQFF	TGCGCCAGCAGGGAACAGGACAATGAGCAGTTCTTC
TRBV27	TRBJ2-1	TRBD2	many	CASTAGGPYNEQFF	TGTGCCAGCACCGCGGGAGGCCCCTACAATGAGCAGTTCTTC
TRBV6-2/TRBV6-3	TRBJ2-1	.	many	CAGGEGNEQFF	TGTGCCGGCGGAGAGGGCAATGAGCAGTTCTTC
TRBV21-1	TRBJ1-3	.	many	CASSKVGTGCSRPQHSGNTIYF	TGTGCCAGCAGCAAAGTTGGGACAGGCTGTTCAAGGCCCCAGCACTCTGGAAACACCATATATTTT
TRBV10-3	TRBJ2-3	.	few	CAIRPGATDTQYF	TGTGCCATCCGTCCAGGGGCCACAGATACGCAGTATTTT
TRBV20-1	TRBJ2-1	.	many	CSATYNEQFF	TGCAGTGCTACCTACAATGAGCAGTTCTTC
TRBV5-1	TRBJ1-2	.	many	CASSLGDSYYGYTF	TGCGCCAGCAGCTTGGGGGACTCTTACTATGGCTACACCTTC
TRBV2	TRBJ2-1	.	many	CASRVRGNEQFF	TGTGCCAGCAGGGTACGAGGGAATGAGCAGTTCTTC
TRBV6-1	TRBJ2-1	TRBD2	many	CASKGASGSNEQFF	TGTGCCAGCAAGGGGGCTAGCGGGAGCAATGAGCAGTTCTTC
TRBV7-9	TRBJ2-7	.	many	CASSSPGSSANEQYF	TGTGCCAGCAGCTCACCGGGCTCCTCGGCCAACGAGCAGTACTTC
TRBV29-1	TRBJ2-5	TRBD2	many	CSGGGQETQYF	TGCAGCGGGGGGGGCCAAGAGACCCAGTACTTC
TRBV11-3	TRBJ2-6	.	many	CASSPVVAFGANVLTF	TGTGCCAGCAGCCCGGTTGTTGCCTTTGGGGCCAACGTCCTGACTTTC
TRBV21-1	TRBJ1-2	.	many	CASIWPGPAHGYTF	TGTGCCAGCATCTGGCCGGGGCCGGCGCATGGCTACACCTTC
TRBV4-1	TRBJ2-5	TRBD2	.	CASSQGTSGETQSF	TGCGCCAGCAGCCAGGGGACTAGCGGAGAGACCCAGTCCTTC
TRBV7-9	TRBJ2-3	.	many	CATRGGGLSTDTQYF	TGTGCCACGAGGGGAGGGGGCCTGAGCACAGATACGCAGTATTTT
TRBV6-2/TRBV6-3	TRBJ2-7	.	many	CASSNRVGEQYF	TGTGCCAGCAGTAACAGGGTAGGCGAGCAGTACTTC
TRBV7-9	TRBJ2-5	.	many	CASRFGETQYF	TGTGCCAGCAGATTCGGAGAGACCCAGTACTTC
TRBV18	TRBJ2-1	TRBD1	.	CASSRVGQAPNEQFF	TGTGCCAGCTCACGAGTCGGACAGGCGCCCAATGAGCAGTTCTTC
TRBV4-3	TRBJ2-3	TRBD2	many	CASSQDAGGADTQYF	TGCGCCAGCAGCCAAGATGCGGGAGGGGCAGATACGCAGTATTTT
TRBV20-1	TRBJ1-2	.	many	CSAREPVGYTF	TGCAGTGCTAGAGAACCTGTTGGCTACACCTTC
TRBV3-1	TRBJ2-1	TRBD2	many	CASSLNSGISYNEQFF	TGTGCCAGCAGCCTAAATAGCGGGATTTCCTACAATGAGCAGTTCTTC
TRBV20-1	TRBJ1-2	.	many	CSATHRALNYGYTF	TGCAGTGCTACCCACAGAGCTCTTAACTATGGCTACACCTTC
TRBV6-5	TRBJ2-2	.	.	CASSYFQNTGELFF	TGTGCCAGCAGTTATTTCCAGAACACCGGGGAGCTGTTTTTT
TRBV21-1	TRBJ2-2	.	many	CASRGDRAPGELFF	TGTGCCAGCAGAGGTGACAGGGCTCCCGGGGAGCTGTTTTTT
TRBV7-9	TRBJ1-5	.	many	CADRQGSRNQPQHF	TGTGCCGATCGGCAGGGAAGTCGAAATCAGCCCCAGCATTTT
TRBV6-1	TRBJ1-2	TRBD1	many	CASSGGQGLYGYTF	TGTGCCAGCAGTGGGGGACAGGGATTATATGGCTACACCTTC
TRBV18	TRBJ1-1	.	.	CASSPFDRNTEAFF	TGTGCCAGCTCACCCTTTGACAGGAACACTGAAGCTTTCTTT